What follows are 30 T cell receptor beta chains derived from one specimen sequenced in a study of technical replicates of blood from several donors. This table comes from immunoSEQ multiplex PCR, and its TCRdb copy is limited to in-frame clones, with some not included. The sample gives about 68,000 clones, 95% to 98% of which show up once; 0.2% to 0.3% is in the top ten. Sequencing was performed on T cells isolated from PBMCs. These receptors were obtained from a human donor in good health.

This clone was counted once. DNA for the CDR3: TGTGCCAGCAGTGAACTGACAGGGGGTTACGAGCAGTACTTC. Translation gives CASSELTGGYEQYF. The chain uses TRBV25-1 and TRBJ2-7, with 9 positions matching TRBD1. The CDR3 totals 14 residues. Per the germline V gene, CDR1 is MGHDK and CDR2 is SYGVNS. Unmatched junction bases numbered 3, after V lost 2 bases and J lost 4 bases.

CDR3 nucleotides: TGTGCCAGCAGTTACTCTAGCGGGAGCGATTACGAGCAGTACTTC. The encoded protein is CASSYSSGSDYEQYF. The J gene is TRBJ2-7, the V gene TRBV6-6; TRBD2 matches 9 bases. The ends lost 0 bases at V and 4 bases at J; junction bases unmatched: 4. The CDR3 extends over 15 amino acids. Germline CDR1 is MNHNY and CDR2 is SVGAGI (reference sequence).

CDR3 sequence: CASSLRGKYGYTF. In nucleotides, the CDR3 is TGTGCCAGCAGCTTGAGGGGCAAGTATGGCTACACCTTC. This rearrangement joins TRBV5-6 to TRBJ1-2, with D perhaps TRBD1 (5 bases). V dropped 1 base and J dropped 5 bases, with 9 bases sitting between them. CDR1 SGHDT and CDR2 YYEEEE come from the germline V gene. The length of the CDR3 is 13 residues.

This rearrangement joins TRBV7-9 to TRBJ2-4, with D maybe TRBD1 (5 bases). This CDR3 contains 18 residues. The germline CDR1 and CDR2 sequences are SEHNR and FQNEAQ (reference sequence). Between the trimmed V and J ends, which lost 2 bases and 2 bases, there was a span of 19 bases. The CDR3 coding sequence is TGTGCCAGCAGCTTAACGCCCACTTTGCAGGGCACCAAAAACATTCAGTACTTC. It translates to CASSLTPTLQGTKNIQYF.

CDR3 nucleotides: TGTGCCAGCAGCCCCTACAGGGGAAACACCATATATTTT. Its protein product is CASSPYRGNTIYF. This chain links TRBV9 with TRBJ1-3; a possible D gene is TRBD1 (5 bases). The CDR3 runs to 13 residues. CDR1 and CDR2 (germline): SGDLS, YYNGEE. The V end lost 4 bases, the J end lost 4 bases, and 9 bases lay between the germline ends.

The chain recombines TRBV15 with TRBJ2-7, with a tentative D call TRBD1 (5 bases). Germline V gene sequence: CDR1 LNHNV, CDR2 YYDKDF (reference sequence). CDR3 size: 13 residues. Trimming removed 2 bases from V and 5 bases from J, with 10 bases in between. CDR3 sequence: CATSRMGQNEQYF. Written as DNA, the CDR3 is TGTGCCACCAGCAGAATGGGGCAGAACGAGCAGTACTTC.

The CDR3 nucleotides are TGCAGCGCCCAGGGGTCCGAGCAGTACTTC. It yields the protein CSAQGSEQYF. The chain links TRBV29-1 to TRBJ2-7, with D perhaps matching TRBD1 (6 bases). CDR3 size: 10 residues. Trimming stripped 7 bases from V and 6 bases from J, with 10 bases between. Germline-derived CDR1 and CDR2 are SQVTM and ANQGSEA.

The chain is built from TRBV15 and TRBJ2-5; the match to TRBD2 covers 7 bases. J gave up 3 bases and V 1 base, and 8 bases lay outside the gene matches. CDR3 length equals 16 residues. The germline V gene encodes CDR1 LNHNV and CDR2 YYDKDF (reference sequence). The CDR3 coding sequence is TGTGCCACCAGCAGAGGGGGGAGGGCCTCGGAAGAGACCCAGTACTTC. Translation gives CATSRGGRASEETQYF. The variable domain in full, completed from reference TRBV15 and TRBJ2-5, reads DAMVIQNPRYQVTQFGKPVTLSCSQTLNHNVMYWYQQKSSQAPKLLFHYYDKDFNNEADTPDNFQSRRPNTSFCFLDIRSPGLGDTAMYLCATSRGGRASEETQYFGPGTRLLVL.

The V call is TRBV27, the J call TRBJ2-7; weak D call: TRBD1 (5 bases). The length of the CDR3 is 14 residues. The V gene's germline CDR1 is MNHEY and CDR2 SMNVEV (reference sequence). V shed 0 bases and J shed 4 bases, with 10 bases lying between them. Here the CDR3 DNA reads TGTGCCAGCAGTTTATCTCATAGGGGTTACGAGCAGTACTTC. Translated, it gives CASSLSHRGYEQYF.

This rearrangement joins TRBV4-1 to TRBJ2-1; no firm D call. The CDR3 sequence is 14 residues long. CDR1 is MGHRA and CDR2 is YSYEKL in the germline V gene. V was cut by 6 bases and J by 7 bases, with 16 bases left in between. CDR3 coding DNA: TGCGCCAGCAGAACAGAGTTTATAGGAAATGAGCAGTTCTTC. Its protein is CASRTEFIGNEQFF.

The V and J genes are TRBV11-3 and TRBJ2-4, with 11 bases aligning to TRBD1. There are 15 residues in the CDR3. The V and J ends lost 6 bases and 4 bases, in that order; junction bases with no gene match: 5. The germline V gene has CDR1 SGHNT and CDR2 YENEEA. The DNA for the CDR3 is TGTGCCAGCAGTCTCGGACAGGGGGCGAAAAACATTCAGTACTTC. This translates into CASSLGQGAKNIQYF.

V gene TRBV5-1 combines with J gene TRBJ2-6; D is uncertain. Germline lookup yields CDR1 SGHRS and CDR2 YFSETQ. CDR3 length: 14 amino acids. Trimming shortened V by 0 bases and J by 4 bases, and 5 bases separated the two germline ends. The CDR3 sequence is CASSLAPGANVLTF. The CDR3 DNA reads TGCGCCAGCAGCTTGGCCCCGGGGGCCAACGTCCTGACTTTC. Filled out from reference TRBV5-1 and TRBJ2-6, the complete variable domain reads KAGVTQTPRYLIKTRGQQVTLSCSPISGHRSVSWYQQTPGQGLQFLFEYFSETQRNKGNFPGRFSGRQFSNSRSEMNVSTLELGDSALYLCASSLAPGANVLTFGAGSRLTVL.

The chain joins TRBV5-1 to TRBJ2-3; D may be TRBD1 (6 bases). This CDR3 has 14 residues. Per the germline V gene, CDR1 is SGHRS and CDR2 is YFSETQ. Trimming left V 3 bases short and J 0 bases short, with 8 bases between. CDR3 sequence: CASSSTGSTDTQYF. The CDR3 DNA reads as TGCGCCAGCAGCTCAACAGGGAGCACAGATACGCAGTATTTT. Looking up the rest from reference TRBV5-1 and TRBJ2-3 gives the full variable domain: KAGVTQTPRYLIKTRGQQVTLSCSPISGHRSVSWYQQTPGQGLQFLFEYFSETQRNKGNFPGRFSGRQFSNSRSEMNVSTLELGDSALYLCASSSTGSTDTQYFGPGTRLTVL.

This chain's CDR3 is CATRGSTGELFF. CDR3 sequence (DNA): TGTGCCACCAGGGGGAGCACCGGGGAGCTGTTTTTT. The chain couples TRBV2 to TRBJ2-2; 7 bases map to TRBD1. The germline V gene encodes CDR1 SNHLY and CDR2 FYNNEI. The V and J ends lost 10 bases and 4 bases, in that order; junction bases with no gene match: 3. The CDR3 has 12 residues.

The chain has TRBV7-7 and TRBJ2-7; the D gene is possibly TRBD1 (6 bases). V lost 5 bases and J 3 bases, leaving 11 bases between the germline ends. Germline CDR1 and CDR2: SSHAT and FNYEAQ (reference sequence). The CDR3 totals 13 residues. Written as DNA, the CDR3 is TGTGCCAGCAGCCTCCACAGGGACTACGAGCAGTACTTC. Translated: CASSLHRDYEQYF. The complete variable domain, with remaining parts taken from reference TRBV7-7 and TRBJ2-7, reads GAGVSQSPRYKVTKRGQDVTLRCDPISSHATLYWYQQALGQGPEFLTYFNYEAQPDKSGLPSDRFSAERPEGSISTLTIQRTEQRDSAMYRCASSLHRDYEQYFGPGTRLTVT.

The DNA of the CDR3 is TGTGCCAGCAGTTCACTAGCGGGAAGGTCAGGCGAGCAGTTCTTC. Translation: CASSSLAGRSGEQFF. The V call is TRBV27, the J call TRBJ2-1; TRBD2 agrees at 10 bases. CDR1 is MNHEY, CDR2 SMNVEV, per germline (reference sequence). This CDR3 has 15 residues. Trimming at V came to 4 bases and at J to 10 bases, leaving 10 bases not matched to a gene.

This clone was detected once. The J gene is TRBJ2-2, the V gene TRBV28, with D possibly TRBD2 on 5 matching bases. This CDR3 comprises 15 residues. Germline V lookup: CDR1 MDHEN, CDR2 SYDVKM. V was trimmed by 4 bases and J by 1 base, leaving 10 bases between them. The DNA of the CDR3 is TGTGCCAGCAGTTCCCTCGCGGGGAACACCGGGGAGCTGTTTTTT. Its protein is CASSSLAGNTGELFF.

The rearrangement uses TRBV6-5 and TRBJ1-3; 8 bases map to TRBD1. J gave up 3 bases and V 0 bases, and 4 bases lay outside the gene matches. The length of the CDR3 is 16 residues. Germline loops: CDR1 MNHEY, CDR2 SVGAGI. In DNA, the CDR3 is TGTGCCAGCAGTTACTCGATTGACAGGGGTGGAAACACCATATATTTT. Its translation: CASSYSIDRGGNTIYF.

The genes are TRBV27 and TRBJ2-6; D is uncertain. Trimming removed 4 bases at V and 0 bases at J, with 4 bases between. This CDR3 spans 14 amino acids. The germline gives CDR1 MNHEY, CDR2 SMNVEV (reference sequence). Written as DNA, the CDR3 is TGTGCCAGCAGTTCTTTCTCTGGGGCCAACGTCCTGACTTTC. It codes for CASSSFSGANVLTF.

The V and J genes are TRBV4-1 and TRBJ1-2; 10 positions agree with TRBD1. The ends lost 7 bases at V and 8 bases at J; junction bases unmatched: 16. Germline CDR1 MGHRA, CDR2 YSYEKL. There are 16 residues in the CDR3. The CDR3 loop reads CASTRGLGQGLGGYTF. The CDR3 nucleotides are TGCGCCAGCACCCGGGGGCTGGGACAGGGGTTGGGAGGCTACACCTTC.

The rearrangement uses TRBV6-6 and TRBJ2-7, with 7 bases matching TRBD1. CDR3 length: 12 residues. Germline-derived CDR1 and CDR2 are MNHNY and SVGAGI (reference sequence). Trimming at V came to 8 bases and at J to 3 bases, leaving 4 bases not matched to a gene. This CDR3 reads CASGDSYYEQYF. The DNA for the CDR3 is TGTGCCAGCGGGGACAGTTACTACGAGCAGTACTTC.

The chain employs TRBV6-5 and TRBJ1-1; D remains ambiguous. The CDR3 runs 13 residues. Between the trimmed V and J ends, which lost 7 bases and 13 bases, there was a span of 22 bases. Germline CDR1 MNHEY, CDR2 SVGAGI. DNA of the CDR3: TGTGCCAGCATAAGTGAGGAAACACTGAAGCTTTTCTTT. Translating gives CASISEETLKLFF.

The genes are TRBV6-1 and TRBJ1-3, with TRBD1 as a possible D gene (6 bases). CDR3 length: 16 residues. Trimming shortened V by 1 base and J by 2 bases, and 12 bases separated the two germline ends. CDR1 is MNHNS, CDR2 SASEGT, per germline. The CDR3 is CASSEGPTGAGNTIYF. CDR3 bases: TGTGCCAGCAGTGAAGGCCCGACAGGAGCTGGAAACACCATATATTTT.

The chain employs TRBV7-2 and TRBJ1-1; D perhaps matches TRBD1 (6 bases). From germline, CDR1 is SGHTA and CDR2 FQGNSA. The CDR3 has 14 amino acids. The V gene lost 1 base and the J gene lost 4 bases, with 10 bases spanning the gap. CDR3 coding DNA: TGTGCCAGCAGCTTAGTCGGGGGGGCCACTGAAGCTTTCTTT. Translated: CASSLVGGATEAFF. Looking up the rest from reference TRBV7-2 and TRBJ1-1 gives the full variable domain: GAGVSQSPSNKVTEKGKDVELRCDPISGHTALYWYRQSLGQGLEFLIYFQGNSAPDKSGLPSDRFSAERTGGSVSTLTIQRTQQEDSAVYLCASSLVGGATEAFFGQGTRLTVV.

The genes are TRBV19 and TRBJ2-7; 10 bases are shared with TRBD2. V was clipped by 3 bases and J by 7 bases; unmatched bases: 9. The CDR3 length is 15 residues. Germline V gene data show CDR1 as LNHDA and CDR2 as SQIVND (reference sequence). This chain's CDR3 is CASSIGLAGVGEQYF. The CDR3 DNA is TGTGCCAGTAGTATCGGGCTAGCGGGAGTCGGGGAGCAGTACTTC.

This CDR3 is CAWRGDSAYGYTF. Written as DNA, the CDR3 is TGTGCCTGGAGGGGGGACAGCGCCTATGGCTACACCTTC. This rearrangement joins TRBV30 to TRBJ1-2, with 7 bases identical to TRBD1. The V gene's germline CDR1 is GTSNPN and CDR2 SVGIG (reference sequence). With 3 bases clipped from V and 4 bases from J, the junction kept 5 bases outside the gene matches. CDR3 length equals 13 residues.

This clone is a singleton in its sample. This sequence joins TRBV13 and TRBJ2-1; TRBD2 matches 14 bases. J lost 3 bases, V lost 6 bases, and 13 bases had no gene match. This CDR3 comprises 19 residues. Germline values: CDR1 PRHDT, CDR2 FYEKMQ (reference sequence). In nucleotides, the CDR3 is TGTGCCAGCAGACATCAGGGACTAGCGGGAGCCACCTACTACAATGAGCAGTTCTTC. It specifies CASRHQGLAGATYYNEQFF.

The chain combines TRBV30 with TRBJ1-2; D unclear. From germline, CDR1 is GTSNPN and CDR2 SVGIG (reference sequence). Trimming cost V 1 base and J 2 bases, with 5 bases left between them. This CDR3 spans 12 amino acids. CDR3 in amino acids: CAWSGGNYGYTF. The CDR3 region has the DNA TGTGCCTGGAGTGGCGGGAACTATGGCTACACCTTC.

The rearrangement links TRBV7-2 to TRBJ2-3; 8 nucleotides line up with TRBD2. The CDR3 is 15 amino acids. Germline V lookup: CDR1 SGHTA, CDR2 FQGNSA. The trim removed 4 bases at V and 3 bases at J, leaving 6 bases unmatched. The DNA for the CDR3 is TGTGCCAGCAGCTCGTTAGCGGGAAGAACAGATACGCAGTATTTT. Translation gives CASSSLAGRTDTQYF.

The chain couples TRBV19 to TRBJ1-1; 7 nucleotides align to TRBD1. Germline values: CDR1 LNHDA, CDR2 SQIVND (reference sequence). J lost 1 base, V lost 0 bases, and 5 bases had no gene match. The CDR3 runs to 16 residues. CDR3 nucleotides: TGTGCCAGTAGTATAGATCATTGGACAGGGAACACTGAAGCTTTCTTT. This codes for CASSIDHWTGNTEAFF.